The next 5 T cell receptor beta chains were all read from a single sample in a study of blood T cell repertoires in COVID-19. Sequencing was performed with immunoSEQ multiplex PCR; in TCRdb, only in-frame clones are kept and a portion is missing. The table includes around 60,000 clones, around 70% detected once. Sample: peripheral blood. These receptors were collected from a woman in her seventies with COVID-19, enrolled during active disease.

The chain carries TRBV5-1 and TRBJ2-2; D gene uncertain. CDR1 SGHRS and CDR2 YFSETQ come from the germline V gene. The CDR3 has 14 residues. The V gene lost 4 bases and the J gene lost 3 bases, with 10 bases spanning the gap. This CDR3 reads CASSPTTDTGELFF. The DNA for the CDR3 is TGCGCCAGCAGCCCCACTACGGACACCGGGGAGCTGTTTTTT.

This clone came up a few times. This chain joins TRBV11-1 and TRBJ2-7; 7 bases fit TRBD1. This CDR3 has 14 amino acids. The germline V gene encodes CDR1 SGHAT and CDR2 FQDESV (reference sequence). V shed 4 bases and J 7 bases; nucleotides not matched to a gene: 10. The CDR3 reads CASSSTGNKREQYF. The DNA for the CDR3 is TGTGCCAGCAGCTCGACAGGGAATAAGAGGGAGCAGTACTTC.

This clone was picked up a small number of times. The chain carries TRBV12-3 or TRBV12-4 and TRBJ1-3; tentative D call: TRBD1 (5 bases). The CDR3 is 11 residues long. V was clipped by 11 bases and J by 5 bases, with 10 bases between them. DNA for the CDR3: TGTGCCTCAGGGCAGCGAAACACCATATATTTT. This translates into CASGQRNTIYF.

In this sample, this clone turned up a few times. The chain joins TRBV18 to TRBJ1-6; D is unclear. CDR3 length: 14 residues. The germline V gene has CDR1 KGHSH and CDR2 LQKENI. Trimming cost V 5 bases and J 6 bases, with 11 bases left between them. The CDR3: CASSTGVLNSPLHF. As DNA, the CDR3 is TGTGCCAGCTCAACCGGTGTGCTTAATTCACCCCTCCACTTT.

Here the CDR3 reads CASSQDRVTEAFF. In nucleotides, the CDR3 is TGTGCCAGCAGTCAGGACAGGGTCACTGAAGCTTTCTTT. The rearrangement links TRBV12-3 or TRBV12-4 to TRBJ1-1; 8 nucleotides agree with TRBD1. V lost 5 bases, J lost 4 bases, and 3 bases stayed unmatched. The CDR3 covers 13 residues.